The rows below give T cell receptor beta chains drawn from one sample of a study of beta chain features in type 1 diabetes. The repertoire was sequenced with immunoSEQ multiplex PCR; TCRdb's copy has only in-frame clones and lacks some. Of almost 350,000 clones in the sample, roughly 8% were seen once. The sequenced material came from central memory CD4+ T cells from blood. Receptors originate from a young woman in good health. The CDR3 runs from the conserved cysteine through the conserved F or W. A D gene is named only where the DNA matches it firmly. Rows give clone size only sometimes, using once, few, many, or a class for an expanded clone.

few | TRBJ2-3 | TRBV5-4 | TRBD1 | TGTGCCAGCAGCCCCATGAGGGACAGGGGTAGGGATACGCAGTATTTT | CASSPMRDRGRDTQYF
few | TRBJ2-7 | TRBV6-1 | TRBD1 | TGTGCCAGCAGTTTGACAGGGGTTCCCTACGAGCAGTACTTC | CASSLTGVPYEQYF
few | TRBJ2-1 | TRBV7-8 | . | TGTGCCAGCAGCTTAGGGCAAGTTCAGTTCTTC | CASSLGQVQFF
. | TRBJ1-5 | TRBV9 | . | TGTGCCAGCAGCGTCGGAGGAGGAGGAGGACAGCCCCAGCATTTT | CASSVGGGGGQPQHF
. | TRBJ1-2 | TRBV13 | . | TGTGCCAGCAGCCAAAGATCCGGCTTGGCCACCTTC | CASSQRSGLATF
few | TRBJ1-1 | TRBV2 | . | TGTGCCAGCAGTTGGCAGGACACTGAAGCTTTCTTT | CASSWQDTEAFF
. | TRBJ2-1 | TRBV19 | TRBD2 | TGTGCCAGTAGTAGCGGGAGGCTAGGCAATGAGCAGTTCTTC | CASSSGRLGNEQFF
many | TRBJ2-7 | TRBV4-3 | . | TGCGCCAGCAGCCAAGAAATGGAAGCACACGAGCAGTACTTC | CASSQEMEAHEQYF
. | TRBJ1-1 | TRBV11-2 | . | TGTGCCAGCAGCTTAGAGGGAACGGGGACTGAAGCTTTCTTT | CASSLEGTGTEAFF
few | TRBJ2-6 | TRBV18 | . | TGTGCCAGCTCACCACTAGTTGCTGGGGCCAACGTCCTGACTTTC | CASSPLVAGANVLTF
. | TRBJ2-3 | TRBV18 | . | TGTGCCAGCTCACCACTCTCCGAGGGATCACAGTATTTT | CASSPLSEGSQYF
few | TRBJ2-3 | TRBV28 | TRBD2 | TGTGCCAGCAGTTTTCGTAGCGGGACCAGCACAGATACGCAGTATTTT | CASSFRSGTSTDTQYF
few | TRBJ2-5 | TRBV29-1 | . | TGCAGCGTGAAGCAGCAAGAGACCCAGTACTTC | CSVKQQETQYF
few | TRBJ1-1 | TRBV5-1 | . | TGCGCCAGCAGCGGGGGATACATGAACACTGAAGCTTTCTTT | CASSGGYMNTEAFF
. | TRBJ2-2 | TRBV7-7 | TRBD2 | TGTGCTAGCAGCTCCTATACTAGCGGAAACACCGGGGAGCTGTTTTTT | CASSSYTSGNTGELFF
. | TRBJ2-1 | TRBV7-9 | . | TGTGCCAGCAGCTTAGAGTACGGTGTTGAGCAGTTCTTC | CASSLEYGVEQFF
many | TRBJ1-5 | TRBV19 | . | TGTGCCAGTAGCAAAAGACTGAATAGCAATCAGCCCCAGCATTTT | CASSKRLNSNQPQHF
. | TRBJ2-3 | TRBV10-3 | TRBD1 | TGTGCCATCAAATTAGGGGGCTCGAGCACAGATACGCAGTATTTT | CAIKLGGSSTDTQYF
few | TRBJ2-3 | TRBV7-2 | . | TGTGCCAGCAGCTTAGTAACTCCGGCGACCACAGATACGCAGTATTTT | CASSLVTPATTDTQYF
. | TRBJ1-3 | TRBV9 | . | TGTGCCAGCAGCGTAGACAGAGACTCTGGAAACACCATATATTTT | CASSVDRDSGNTIYF
few | TRBJ2-1 | TRBV2 | . | TGTGCCAGCAGTTGGACCCCGAGGCCAGGGGAGCAGTTCTTC | CASSWTPRPGEQFF
. | TRBJ2-5 | TRBV15 | . | TGTGCCACCAGCAGAGATAATGGACCCGAGACCCAGTACTTC | CATSRDNGPETQYF
few | TRBJ1-1 | TRBV4-2 | TRBD1 | TGTGCCAGCAGCTACCCTATGACAGGGGGCCGTTGGGGCACTGAAGCTTTCTTT | CASSYPMTGGRWGTEAFF
. | TRBJ2-1 | TRBV9 | . | TGTGCCAGCAGCCCGTTCCGGACAGTCGGGAATGAGCAGTTCTTC | CASSPFRTVGNEQFF
few | TRBJ2-1 | TRBV28 | . | TGTGCCAGCAGCATCCCGGGGACCCATCATCCTGAGCAGTTCTTC | CASSIPGTHHPEQFF
. | TRBJ2-7 | TRBV28 | . | TGTGCCAGCAGTTGGCTTTACGAGCAGTACTTC | CASSWLYEQYF
few | TRBJ1-2 | TRBV7-9 | . | TGTGCCAGCAGACACCTGACGGAGGATTATGGCTACACCTTC | CASRHLTEDYGYTF
. | TRBJ2-5 | TRBV7-6 | TRBD2 | TGTGCCAGCAGCCCCGTCAGAAGCGGGAGCGAGACCCAGTACTTC | CASSPVRSGSETQYF
. | TRBJ1-2 | TRBV6-6 | . | TGTGCCAGCACCGATCCGGGGGGTGGCTACACCTTC | CASTDPGGGYTF
. | TRBJ2-2 | TRBV11-3 | . | TGTGCCAGCAGCTTAGGACAGAGTCGGGGCCGGGAGCTGTTTTTT | CASSLGQSRGRELFF
. | TRBJ2-2 | TRBV7-3 | . | TGTGCCAGCAGCGTGACTCAGGTCGGGGAGCTGTTTTTT | CASSVTQVGELFF
. | TRBJ2-1 | TRBV5-6 | TRBD2 | TGTGCCAGCAGCCCTGGACTAGCGAAGATCAATGAGCAGTTCTTC | CASSPGLAKINEQFF
. | TRBJ2-3 | TRBV7-8 | . | TGTGCCAGCAGCTTACTAGTAAACACAGATACGCAGTATTTT | CASSLLVNTDTQYF
many | TRBJ1-2 | TRBV27 | . | TGTGCCAGCCGGCGAGGCAGGGGATTTGGCTACACCTTC | CASRRGRGFGYTF
many | TRBJ2-1 | TRBV7-2 | TRBD2 | TGTGCCAGCAGCTTAGCGGGTCTAGCGGGAGGGCTACGATACAATGAGCAGTTCTTC | CASSLAGLAGGLRYNEQFF
. | TRBJ1-2 | TRBV29-1 | . | TGCAGCGGTGCCTCCGACATCTATGGCTACACCTTC | CSGASDIYGYTF
. | TRBJ1-1 | TRBV27 | . | TGTGCCAGCAGAGACAGGTACACTGAAGCTTTCTTT | CASRDRYTEAFF
few | TRBJ2-5 | TRBV7-9 | . | TGTGCCAGCGGGCACGGAAACCAAGAGACCCAGTACTTC | CASGHGNQETQYF
. | TRBJ2-2 | TRBV29-1 | TRBD1 | TGCAGGGAACAGGGGGCAAACACCGGGGAGCTGTTTTTT | CREQGANTGELFF
many | TRBJ2-1 | TRBV7-2 | . | TGTGCCAGCAGTGCCGGGACACACAATGAGCAGTTCTTC | CASSAGTHNEQFF
few | TRBJ1-4 | TRBV5-5 | . | TGTGCCAGCAGACCGGGGGCAACTAATGAAAAACTGTTTTTT | CASRPGATNEKLFF
many | TRBJ2-1 | TRBV28 | TRBD2 | TGTGCCAGCAGTTTAACTACTAGCGGGAGTCGCAGAGAGCAGTTCTTC | CASSLTTSGSRREQFF
few | TRBJ1-1 | TRBV9 | TRBD1 | TGTGCCAGCAGCGTAGTTCCAGGGGGCACTGAAGCTTTCTTT | CASSVVPGGTEAFF
. | TRBJ2-1 | TRBV7-8 | . | TGTGCCAGCAGCTTTTTTGTTGGAGGGGACAATGAGCAGTTCTTC | CASSFFVGGDNEQFF
. | TRBJ2-1 | TRBV11-2 | TRBD2 | TGTGCCAGCAGCTTACTCCTAGCGGATGAGCAGTTCTTC | CASSLLLADEQFF
. | TRBJ2-5 | TRBV4-2 | . | TGTGCCAGCAGCTCCAAGGTTTTGGGTGGGAAAGAGACCCAGTACTTC | CASSSKVLGGKETQYF
few | TRBJ2-4 | TRBV6-1 | . | TGTGCCAGCAGTCAACAGGGCTCGGCCAAAAACATTCAGTACTTC | CASSQQGSAKNIQYF
. | TRBJ2-1 | TRBV7-3 | . | TGTGCCAGCAGCTTCGAATTAAACAATGAGCAGTTCTTC | CASSFELNNEQFF
few | TRBJ1-2 | TRBV28 | . | TGTGCCAGCAGAACCGGGATCCTCTATGGCTACACCTTC | CASRTGILYGYTF
few | TRBJ2-1 | TRBV7-8 | TRBD2 | TGTGCCAGCAGGCCGACCCATTCAGCGGGAGTGGAGTTCTTC | CASRPTHSAGVEFF
few | TRBJ1-1 | TRBV6-1 | TRBD1 | TGTGCCAGCAGTAAAGGACAGGGAATTGGCATGAACACTGAAGCTTTCTTT | CASSKGQGIGMNTEAFF
few | TRBJ1-5 | TRBV19 | . | TGTGCCAGTAGTTCTTTCGACAGCGTCAATCAGCCCCAGCATTTT | CASSSFDSVNQPQHF
many | TRBJ2-5 | TRBV13 | TRBD2 | TGTGCCAGCAGCCTCAGCGGGAGGGCCTGGGAGACCCAGTACTTC | CASSLSGRAWETQYF
few | TRBJ2-5 | TRBV7-2 | TRBD2 | TGTGCCAGCAGCTCCCAACCCCCCCTAGCGGGAGGGGAGACCCAGTACTTC | CASSSQPPLAGGETQYF
. | TRBJ2-3 | TRBV28 | TRBD2 | TGTGCCAGCAACGGACTAGCGCCGAGGGGTACGCAGTATTTT | CASNGLAPRGTQYF